Below, 28 T cell receptor beta chains from the same sample are listed, as sequenced in a study of neurological immune-mediated disorders. TCRdb itself ran the 5' RACE reads through MiXCR, one entry per CDR3 protein. This sample carries about 120,000 distinct CDR3 sequences, about 3.4% of them seen once, and the ten largest clones take 1.3%. Input material: PBMCs. Source of these receptors: a woman aged 25-40 years with multiple sclerosis.

The table lists this clonotype with a few counts. The chain couples TRBV20-1 to TRBJ1-5; 7 nucleotides align to TRBD1. CDR1 is DFQATT and CDR2 is SNEGSKA in the germline V gene (reference sequence). The CDR3 totals 13 residues. V shed 3 bases and J 5 bases; nucleotides not matched to a gene: 4. CDR3 sequence reads: CSARFQGDQPQHF. The CDR3 bases are TGCAGTGCTAGGTTTCAGGGGGATCAGCCCCAGCATTTT.

This clonotype occurred many times. CDR3 in DNA: TGTGCCACCAGGGACAGGGTCACAGATACGCAGTATTTT. It translates to CATRDRVTDTQYF. This chain joins TRBV6-4 and TRBJ2-3, with 9 bases lining up with TRBD1. CDR1 and CDR2 (germline): MRHNA, SNTAGT. The J segment lost 2 bases and the V segment lost 10 bases, leaving 4 bases of the junction unmatched. The CDR3 covers 13 residues.

This chain uses TRBV5-1 with TRBJ2-3; D tentatively fits TRBD1 or TRBD2 (5 bases each). Trimming stripped 1 base from V and 3 bases from J, with 12 bases between. CDR3 length: 15 residues. Germline loops: CDR1 SGHRS, CDR2 YFSETQ. The chain's CDR3 is CASSLRGVGTDTQYF. In nucleotides, the CDR3 is TGCGCCAGCAGCTTGAGGGGAGTCGGGACAGATACGCAGTATTTT.

In regard to this clonotype: A junction boundary mismatches the germline segment, possibly from a read error. The chain joins TRBV18 to TRBJ1-2; TRBD1 is a possible D gene (5 bases). Per germline, CDR1 KGHSH and CDR2 LQKENI. CDR3 length: 16 residues. Here the CDR3 DNA reads TGTGTCAGCTCACCACCACGGACCACGGGGGACTATGGCTACACCTTC. Encoded protein: CVSSPPRTTGDYGYTF.

This clonotype has ten or more counts. The CDR3 loop reads CASRPRTDYGYTF. CDR3 DNA sequence: TGTGCCAGCAGACCCCGGACAGACTATGGCTACACCTTC. The gene calls are TRBV6-6 and TRBJ1-2, with D possibly matching TRBD1 (6 bases). V was clipped by 6 bases and J by 3 bases, with 11 bases between them. The germline V gene encodes CDR1 MNHNY and CDR2 SVGAGI (reference sequence). The CDR3 is 13 residues long.

This clonotype was observed at least ten times. This chain connects TRBV11-3 to TRBJ2-1; 10 bases agree with TRBD1. CDR1 and CDR2 (germline): SGHNT, YENEEA. With 3 bases clipped from V and 8 bases from J, the junction kept 4 bases outside the gene matches. CDR3 length: 14 amino acids. CDR3 amino acids: CASSLDRGKDEQFF. The CDR3 DNA is TGTGCCAGCAGCTTGGACAGGGGGAAGGATGAGCAGTTCTTC.

The table lists this clonotype with many counts. The V call is TRBV7-2, the J call TRBJ2-1; D assignment may be TRBD1 or TRBD2 (5 bases each). This CDR3 has 15 residues. Trimming pared 4 bases from V and 7 bases from J, leaving 17 bases between. The germline gives CDR1 SGHTA, CDR2 FQGNSA. The CDR3 DNA follows: TGTGCCAGCAGCTCCACCGGGGCAGAGATTAATGAGCAGTTCTTC. As protein: CASSSTGAEINEQFF. Combining the CDR3 with reference TRBV7-2 and TRBJ2-1 gives the whole variable domain GAGVSQSPSNKVTEKGKDVELRCDPISGHTALYWYRQSLGQGLEFLIYFQGNSAPDKSGLPSDRFSAERTGGSVSTLTIQRTQQEDSAVYLCASSSTGAEINEQFFGPGTRLTVL.

This clonotype was recorded at least ten times. The rearrangement joins TRBV7-2 to TRBJ1-2, with D hard to call. Germline CDR1 and CDR2: SGHTA and FQGNSA. The CDR3 runs to 14 residues. V lost 3 bases, J lost 7 bases, and 15 bases lay in between. CDR3 loop: CASSLSTTTPGYTF. Here the CDR3 DNA reads TGTGCCAGCAGCTTGTCTACCACGACTCCTGGCTACACCTTC.

This clonotype was counted at least ten times. The chain joins TRBV6-5 to TRBJ1-4, with D perhaps matching TRBD1 (5 bases). Germline CDR1 and CDR2: MNHEY and SVGAGI. This CDR3 is 14 amino acids long. The V and J ends lost 6 bases and 5 bases respectively, with 13 bases between them. CDR3 sequence: CASRPGRRNEKLFF. CDR3 in DNA: TGTGCCAGCAGGCCGGGACGAAGGAATGAAAAACTGTTTTTT.

This clonotype was seen many times. The V gene is TRBV5-1, the J gene TRBJ1-1; TRBD1 aligns across 9 bases. The germline V gene has CDR1 SGHRS and CDR2 YFSETQ. The V segment lost 1 base and the J segment 3 bases; nucleotides outside the gene matches: 4. CDR3 length: 15 amino acids. DNA of the CDR3: TGCGCCAGCAGCTTGTGGGGGGACAGGGACACTGAAGCTTTCTTT. Translation: CASSLWGDRDTEAFF.

This clonotype occurred many times. The chain joins TRBV12-3 or TRBV12-4 to TRBJ1-4; TRBD1 matches at 9 bases. The CDR3 loop spans 14 amino acids. The V gene end was trimmed by 2 bases and the J gene end by 8 bases; junction bases not matched to a gene: 3. CDR3 residues: CASSLRQGGEKLFF. CDR3 nucleotide sequence: TGTGCCAGCAGTTTACGACAGGGGGGAGAAAAACTGTTTTTT.

This clonotype was counted many times. V usage is TRBV9 and J usage is TRBJ2-2; D not certain. V gave up 0 bases and J gave up 8 bases, with 11 bases separating them. Germline CDR1 is SGDLS and CDR2 is YYNGEE. This CDR3 comprises 14 residues. Written as DNA, the CDR3 is TGTGCCAGCAGCGTAGCCGTTGTAGGGGGGGAGCTGTTTTTT. Amino acids: CASSVAVVGGELFF.

This clonotype was picked up many times. The rearrangement joins TRBV20-1 to TRBJ1-2, with no clear D. Germline V gene sequence: CDR1 DFQATT, CDR2 SNEGSKA (reference sequence). The CDR3 is made up of 9 amino acids. V was trimmed by 4 bases and J by 3 bases, leaving 0 bases between them. The CDR3 DNA sequence: TGCAGTGCTAACTATGGCTACACCTTC. Translation: CSANYGYTF.

This clonotype showed up many times. This chain connects TRBV5-1 to TRBJ2-3; D may match TRBD1 or TRBD2 (5 bases each). V was trimmed by 4 bases and J by 2 bases, leaving 14 bases between them. This CDR3 region has 15 residues. CDR1 and CDR2 (germline): SGHRS, YFSETQ. The CDR3 DNA reads TGCGCCAGCAGCGGGGGTTGGGTGGTCACAGATACGCAGTATTTT. Protein sequence: CASSGGWVVTDTQYF. The whole variable domain, remainder taken from reference TRBV5-1 and TRBJ2-3, is KAGVTQTPRYLIKTRGQQVTLSCSPISGHRSVSWYQQTPGQGLQFLFEYFSETQRNKGNFPGRFSGRQFSNSRSEMNVSTLELGDSALYLCASSGGWVVTDTQYFGPGTRLTVL.

This clonotype was seen only once. The rearrangement links TRBV30 to TRBJ2-1; 8 positions match TRBD1. Trimming cost V 3 bases and J 3 bases; bases outside gene matches: 7. The germline CDR1 and CDR2 sequences are GTSNPN and SVGIG (reference sequence). The CDR3 consists of 15 residues. The DNA for the CDR3 is TGTGCCTGGAGAGATCGACAGGGGCGCTACAATGAGCAGTTCTTC. Its translation is CAWRDRQGRYNEQFF.

This clonotype has a count of ten or more. The V call is TRBV6-5, the J call TRBJ1-3; tentatively, D is TRBD1 (5 bases). This CDR3 has 14 residues. V lost 6 bases and J lost 0, with 9 bases in between. Germline CDR1 reads MNHEY; CDR2 reads SVGAGI. Here the CDR3 reads CASRRGSSGNTIYF. In nucleotides, the CDR3 is TGTGCCAGCAGACGGGGGTCCTCTGGAAACACCATATATTTT.

This clonotype came up many times. The chain is built from TRBV20-1 and TRBJ1-2; D might be TRBD1 (5 bases). The CDR3 extends over 11 amino acids. V lost 6 bases and J 6 bases, leaving 11 bases between the germline ends. Looked up from germline, CDR1 is DFQATT and CDR2 is SNEGSKA (reference sequence). CDR3 bases: TGCAGTGCCAGACCAGGGAATGGCTACACCTTC. As protein: CSARPGNGYTF.

This clonotype came up many times. The V call is TRBV7-2, the J call TRBJ1-4; D remains unclear. The CDR3 has 14 amino acids. The germline V and J ends were trimmed by 1 base and 3 bases, with 6 bases remaining between them. The germline V gene encodes CDR1 SGHTA and CDR2 FQGNSA. CDR3 residues: CASSLEYSNEKLFF. CDR3 DNA: TGTGCCAGCAGCTTAGAGTATTCTAATGAAAAACTGTTTTTT.

This clonotype was counted at least ten times. This chain links TRBV20-1 with TRBJ2-7; 7 nucleotides align to TRBD2. V lost 6 bases and J lost 1; bases outside the gene matches: 9. Germline V lookup: CDR1 DFQATT, CDR2 SNEGSKA (reference sequence). The CDR3 is 14 residues long. CDR3 nucleotides: TGCAGTGCCCACGGACTAGTTTCGTCCTACGAGCAGTACTTC. This gives the protein CSAHGLVSSYEQYF.

This clonotype has ten or more counts. The gene calls are TRBV20-1 and TRBJ2-1, with D unresolved. This CDR3 is 12 amino acids long. The V end was cut by 3 bases, the J end by 6 bases, with 9 bases between. CDR1 DFQATT and CDR2 SNEGSKA come from the germline V gene (reference sequence). DNA of the CDR3: TGCAGTGCTAGTCCTACACTCAATGAGCAGTTCTTC. Translating it yields CSASPTLNEQFF.

Many counts were recorded for this clonotype. The chain couples TRBV6-1 to TRBJ2-5; 7 bases are shared with TRBD1. The germline CDR1 and CDR2 sequences are MNHNS and SASEGT. CDR3 size: 13 residues. The ends lost 6 bases at V and 5 bases at J; junction bases unmatched: 6. Here the CDR3 DNA reads TGTGCCAGCAGGGACAGGCCGATTGAGACCCAGTACTTC. Translated, it gives CASRDRPIETQYF.

CDR3 bases: TGCGCCAGCAGCCAGGGACTAGCGGGACCGCACTACGAGCAGTACTTC. It is translated as CASSQGLAGPHYEQYF. The J gene is TRBJ2-7, the V gene TRBV10-2, with 13 bases matching TRBD2. The ends lost 6 bases at V and 3 bases at J; junction bases unmatched: 8. The CDR3 contains 16 residues. In germline, CDR1 is WSHSY, CDR2 SAAADI.

In its sample, this clonotype was seen many times. V usage is TRBV20-1 and J usage is TRBJ1-2; 7 nucleotides line up with TRBD1. CDR3 length: 13 residues. V lost 6 bases to trimming and J lost 8 bases; unmatched junction nucleotides: 12. Germline V gene lookup returns CDR1 DFQATT and CDR2 SNEGSKA (reference sequence). CDR3 coding DNA: TGCAGTGCCCTGGGGGGCAGGGGGGCGGGCTACACCTTC. Translating it yields CSALGGRGAGYTF.

The table lists this clonotype with a few counts. This rearrangement joins TRBV2 to TRBJ1-2, with D unclear. CDR1 SNHLY and CDR2 FYNNEI come from the germline V gene. Trimming left V 6 bases short and J 8 bases short, with 10 bases between. This CDR3 region has 11 residues. The chain's CDR3 is CASRGSGGYTF. DNA of the CDR3: TGTGCCAGCAGGGGGTCAGGAGGCTACACCTTC.

This clonotype was detected a few times. V usage is TRBV18 and J usage is TRBJ1-1; 7 nucleotides line up with TRBD1. J lost 0 bases, V lost 3 bases, and 10 bases had no gene match. Germline CDR1 is KGHSH and CDR2 is LQKENI. CDR3 size: 17 residues. CDR3 nucleotide sequence: TGTGCCAGCTCACCCCGACAGGGAGATGCCATGAACACTGAAGCTTTCTTT. It encodes CASSPRQGDAMNTEAFF.

There are many counts of this clonotype. The chain is built from TRBV12-3 or TRBV12-4 and TRBJ1-2; D is possibly TRBD1 (5 bases). V was shortened by 6 bases and J by 7 bases, with 18 bases between the two germline ends. The CDR3 runs to 14 residues. CDR3 nucleotides: TGTGCCAGCAGGCCGACTGGGGCCCAAGGTGGCTACACCTTC. It codes for CASRPTGAQGGYTF.

This clonotype was picked up many times. J is TRBJ1-3 and V is TRBV12-3 or TRBV12-4, with a possible D match to TRBD1 (6 bases). V lost 3 bases to trimming and J lost 4 bases, with 13 bases between them. CDR3 length: 15 amino acids. CDR3: CASSFGDIAGNTIYF. CDR3 sequence (DNA): TGTGCCAGCAGTTTTGGGGACATTGCCGGAAACACCATATATTTT.

Ten or more counts support this clonotype. V gene TRBV20-1 combines with J gene TRBJ2-7; tentatively, D is TRBD1 (6 bases). This CDR3 contains 14 residues. Trimming cost V 0 bases and J 3 bases, with 12 bases left between them. Germline V CDR1 and CDR2: DFQATT, SNEGSKA (reference sequence). The CDR3 coding sequence is TGCAGTGCTAGAGATCGAAGACAGGTCTACGAGCAGTACTTC. Translated: CSARDRRQVYEQYF.